The TCR beta chain under discussion was sequenced for a study of cytomegalovirus exposure and HLA in healthy donors. Looking at the study overall: Early released data comprised tens of millions of unique TCRs from HLA-typed donors.

The CDR3 is 16 residues long. The junction had 7 bases not matched to a gene; V was cut back by 3 bases and J by 4 bases. Germline V CDR1 and CDR2: MNHEY, SMNVEV (reference sequence). Regarding the study as a whole: Rarity marked most TCR sequences, yet some public TCRs occurred in many donors. Roughly uniform depth of sequencing across donors was assumed in presence/absence analyses.

On this clone: Its target is unknown.

60 Vbeta and 13 Jbeta primers were used in PCR. The method was immunoSEQ multiplex PCR; TCRdb's version includes in-frame clones alone and lacks a portion of them. Of 120,000 to 150,000 clones listed, around 73% are singletons. The TCR sequence derives from a woman aged 18-29 years in good health and CMV-seronegative. The gene calls are TRBV27 and TRBJ2-1; 9 bases are shared with TRBD2. Material for sequencing was PBMCs. The DNA for the CDR3 is TGTGCCAGCAGTTTTTTAGCGGGGGTGTTGTACAATGAGCAGTTCTTC. Encoded protein: CASSFLAGVLYNEQFF.